The 8 T cell receptor beta chains below all came from one sample that was sequenced in a study of T cell repertoires in cytomegalovirus infection. TCRdb reprocessed the reads with MiXCR, giving one entry per CDR3 protein. The profile shows more than 350,000 distinct CDR3 sequences, roughly a third of them singletons. The source material was PBMCs. The origin of the receptors is a human donor in good health (CMV status not recorded). Some clones in this sample may be carry-over from other donors' samples.

Worth noting for this clonotype: Germline is not matched at one junction end, which may reflect a read error. The chain couples TRBV7-2 to TRBJ2-3, with TRBD1 identical over 7 bases. CDR3 length: 15 residues. CDR1 is SGHTA and CDR2 is FQGNSA in the germline V gene. CDR3 in amino acids: CASSFWTGVGDMQYF. DNA of the CDR3: TGTGCCAGCAGCTTTTGGACAGGAGTAGGAGATATGCAGTATTTT.

V and J are TRBV4-2 and TRBJ2-3; 7 nucleotides match TRBD2. V shed 2 bases and J 0 bases; nucleotides not matched to a gene: 2. The CDR3 has 15 residues. The germline CDR1 and CDR2 sequences are LGHNA and YNFKEQ. The CDR3 region is CASSQSGESTDTQYF. DNA for the CDR3: TGTGCCAGCAGCCAAAGCGGGGAAAGCACAGATACGCAGTATTTT.

This clonotype was seen only a few times. This sequence joins TRBV6-5 and TRBJ1-6; TRBD1 aligns across 8 bases. V was clipped by 2 bases and J by 7 bases; unmatched bases: 10. Per the germline V gene, CDR1 is MNHEY and CDR2 is SVGAGI. The CDR3 contains 17 residues. CDR3 protein: CASSYRFQGAGNSPLHF. CDR3 sequence (DNA): TGTGCCAGCAGTTACAGGTTTCAGGGGGCGGGAAATTCACCCCTCCACTTT.

The chain employs TRBV20-1 and TRBJ1-5; D is unresolved. Germline CDR1 DFQATT, CDR2 SNEGSKA (reference sequence). This CDR3 region has 14 residues. The V end lost 6 bases, the J end lost 1 base, and 13 bases lay between the germline ends. The CDR3, as DNA: TGCAGTGCAGAAGAAGGAGCCAGCAATCAGCCCCAGCATTTT. Translation: CSAEEGASNQPQHF.

This clonotype has only a few counts. V and J are TRBV28 and TRBJ2-4; the match to TRBD2 covers 8 bases. Germline V gene sequence: CDR1 MDHEN, CDR2 SYDVKM. J was trimmed by 7 bases and V by 2 bases; bases with no gene match: 4. The CDR3 runs to 14 residues. The CDR3 coding sequence is TGTGCCAGCAGTTTACGGGGGGGAGTCAACATTCAGTACTTC. Protein sequence: CASSLRGGVNIQYF.

Only a few counts were recorded for this clonotype. The chain combines TRBV11-2 with TRBJ1-2; TRBD1 matches 8 bases. After removal of 5 bases from V and 8 bases from J, the junction contained 13 bases not matched to a gene. The germline V gene encodes CDR1 SGHAT and CDR2 FQNNGV. The CDR3 has 15 amino acids. The CDR3 nucleotides are TGTGCCAGCAGCCGGAGGGCCAGGGGGCATGGGGGCTACACCTTC. Translation gives CASSRRARGHGGYTF.

This clonotype has more than one count but fewer than ten. The chain joins TRBV30 to TRBJ2-7, with D possibly matching TRBD2 (7 bases). Germline lookup yields CDR1 GTSNPN and CDR2 SVGIG (reference sequence). Trimming removed 7 bases from V and 5 bases from J, with 21 bases in between. This CDR3 has 14 residues. Written as DNA, the CDR3 is TGTGCCTCCCTGTGGGGGGGCTCTCCTGACGAGCAGTACTTC. Residues: CASLWGGSPDEQYF.

In regard to this clonotype: This may be a read error, as it is one base from a much larger clone. The chain employs TRBV7-2 and TRBJ1-4; no clear D gene. The germline V gene has CDR1 SGHTA and CDR2 FQGNSA. With 2 bases removed from V and 7 bases from J, the gap between germline ends came to 14 bases. The CDR3 is made up of 15 amino acids. The CDR3 DNA sequence: TGTGCCAGCAGCTTATATCGGGTAAGGAGTGAAAAACTGTTTTTT. Translation gives CASSLYRVRSEKLFF.